This T cell receptor (beta chain) comes out of a study of early T cells in non-severe SARS-CoV-2 infection. Looking at the study overall: The input, bulk RNA from unsorted whole blood, was sequenced, and chains were unpaired.

TCRdb reanalysed the 5' RACE reads using MiXCR and keeps one entry per CDR3 protein. The sample records tens of thousands of distinct CDR3 sequences, approximately 12% being singletons. V was shortened by 6 bases and J by 5 bases, with 12 bases between the two germline ends. The CDR3 sequence is 13 residues long. The V gene's germline CDR1 is SGHAT and CDR2 FQNNGV. What was sequenced was whole blood. This clonotype was obtained from an adult who was a healthcare worker with PCR-confirmed SARS-CoV-2 infection or an uninfected control (not recorded which). The rearrangement joins TRBV11-2 to TRBJ2-3; D is perhaps TRBD2 (6 bases). CDR3 in amino acids: CASSRGTLDTQYF. As DNA, the CDR3 is TGTGCCAGCAGTCGGGGGACGCTAGATACGCAGTATTTT.